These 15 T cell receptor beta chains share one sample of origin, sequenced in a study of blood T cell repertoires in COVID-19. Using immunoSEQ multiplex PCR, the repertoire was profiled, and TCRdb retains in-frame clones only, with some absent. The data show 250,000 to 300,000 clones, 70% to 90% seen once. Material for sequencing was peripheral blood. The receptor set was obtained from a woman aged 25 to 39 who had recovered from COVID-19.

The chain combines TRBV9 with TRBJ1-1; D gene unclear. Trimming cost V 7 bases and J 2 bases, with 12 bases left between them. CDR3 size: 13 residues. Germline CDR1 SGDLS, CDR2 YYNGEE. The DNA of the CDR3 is TGTGCCAGCGGGGTGGGAGCCAACACTGAAGCTTTCTTT. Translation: CASGVGANTEAFF.

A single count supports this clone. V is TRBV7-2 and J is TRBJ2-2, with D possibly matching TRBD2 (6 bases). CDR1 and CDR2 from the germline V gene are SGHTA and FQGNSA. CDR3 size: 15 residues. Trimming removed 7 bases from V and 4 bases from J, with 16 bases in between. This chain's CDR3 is CASNPSMGGTGELFF. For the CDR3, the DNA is TGTGCCAGCAACCCCAGCATGGGGGGCACCGGGGAGCTGTTTTTT.

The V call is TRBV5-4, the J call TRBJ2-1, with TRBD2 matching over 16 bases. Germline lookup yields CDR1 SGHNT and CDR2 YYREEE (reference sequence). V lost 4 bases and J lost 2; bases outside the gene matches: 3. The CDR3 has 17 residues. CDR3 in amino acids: CASSPGTSGGAYNEQFF. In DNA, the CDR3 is TGTGCCAGCAGCCCTGGGACTAGCGGGGGGGCCTACAATGAGCAGTTCTTC.

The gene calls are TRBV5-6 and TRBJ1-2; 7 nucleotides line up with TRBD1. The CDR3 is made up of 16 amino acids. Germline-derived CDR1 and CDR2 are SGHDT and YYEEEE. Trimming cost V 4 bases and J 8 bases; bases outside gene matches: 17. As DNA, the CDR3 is TGTGCCAGCAGCCCCTTTGGGGTAGGGGGCGGCTTGGGCTACACCTTC. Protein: CASSPFGVGGGLGYTF.

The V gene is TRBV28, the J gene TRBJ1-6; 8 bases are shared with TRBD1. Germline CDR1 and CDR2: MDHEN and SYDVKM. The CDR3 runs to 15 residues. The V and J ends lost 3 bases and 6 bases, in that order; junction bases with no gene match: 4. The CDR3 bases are TGTGCCAGCAGTTTGACAGGGGCTGGTAATTCACCCCTCCACTTT. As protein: CASSLTGAGNSPLHF.

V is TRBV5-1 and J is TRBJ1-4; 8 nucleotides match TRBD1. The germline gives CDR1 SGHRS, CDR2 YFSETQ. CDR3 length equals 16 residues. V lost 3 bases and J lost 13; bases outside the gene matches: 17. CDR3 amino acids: CASSSYSTGAPRRLFF. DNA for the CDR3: TGCGCCAGCAGCTCCTACTCGACAGGGGCCCCTAGAAGACTGTTTTTT.

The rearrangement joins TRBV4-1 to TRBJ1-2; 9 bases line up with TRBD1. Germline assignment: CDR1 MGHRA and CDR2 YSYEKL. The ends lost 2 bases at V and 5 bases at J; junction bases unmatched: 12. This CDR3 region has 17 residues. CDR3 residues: CASSQPGRDREGYGYTF. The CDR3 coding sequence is TGCGCCAGCAGCCAACCTGGGAGGGACAGGGAAGGGTATGGCTACACCTTC.

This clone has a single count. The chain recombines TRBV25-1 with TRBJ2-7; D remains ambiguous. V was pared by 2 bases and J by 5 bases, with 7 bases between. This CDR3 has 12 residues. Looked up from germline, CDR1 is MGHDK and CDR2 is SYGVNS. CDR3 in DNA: TGTGCCAGCAGTGAAATTGGCCACGAGCAGTACTTC. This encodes CASSEIGHEQYF.

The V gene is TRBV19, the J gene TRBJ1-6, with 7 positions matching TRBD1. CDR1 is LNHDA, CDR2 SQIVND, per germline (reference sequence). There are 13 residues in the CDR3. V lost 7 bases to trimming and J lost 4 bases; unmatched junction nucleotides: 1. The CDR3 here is CASKGQYNSPLHF. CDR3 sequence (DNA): TGTGCCAGTAAGGGACAGTATAATTCACCCCTCCACTTT.

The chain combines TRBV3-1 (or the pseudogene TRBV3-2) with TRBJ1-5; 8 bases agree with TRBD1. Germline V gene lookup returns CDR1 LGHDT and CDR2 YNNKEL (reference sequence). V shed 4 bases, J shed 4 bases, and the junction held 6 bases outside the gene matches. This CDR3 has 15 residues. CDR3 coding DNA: TGTGCCAGCAGCCTTGACAGGGGCGGGAATCAGCCCCAGCATTTT. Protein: CASSLDRGGNQPQHF.

The CDR3 sequence: CASSLESGLMIDGYTF. CDR3 nucleotide sequence: TGTGCCAGCAGCTTAGAATCCGGACTGATGATCGATGGCTACACCTTC. The chain has TRBV11-2 and TRBJ1-2; D not certain. Germline-derived CDR1 and CDR2 are SGHAT and FQNNGV. This CDR3 has 16 amino acids. Trimming removed 0 bases from V and 6 bases from J, with 17 bases in between.

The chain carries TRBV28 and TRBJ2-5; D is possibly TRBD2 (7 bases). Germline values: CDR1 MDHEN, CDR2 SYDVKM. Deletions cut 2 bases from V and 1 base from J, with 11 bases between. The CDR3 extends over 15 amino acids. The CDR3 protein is CASSLGGAVQETQYF. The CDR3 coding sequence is TGTGCCAGCAGTTTAGGGGGGGCAGTCCAAGAGACCCAGTACTTC.

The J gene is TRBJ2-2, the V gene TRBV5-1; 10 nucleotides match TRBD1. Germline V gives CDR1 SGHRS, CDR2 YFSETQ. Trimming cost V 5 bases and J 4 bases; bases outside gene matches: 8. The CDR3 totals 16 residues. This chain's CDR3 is CASSLRQGASTGELFF. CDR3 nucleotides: TGCGCCAGCAGTCTGAGACAGGGGGCTAGCACCGGGGAGCTGTTTTTT.

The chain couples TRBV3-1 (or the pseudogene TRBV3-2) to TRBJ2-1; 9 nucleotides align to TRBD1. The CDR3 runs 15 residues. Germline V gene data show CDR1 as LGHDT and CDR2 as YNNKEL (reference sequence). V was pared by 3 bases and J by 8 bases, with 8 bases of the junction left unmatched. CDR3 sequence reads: CASSQAPGQGYEQFF. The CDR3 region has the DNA TGTGCCAGCAGCCAGGCCCCGGGACAGGGTTATGAGCAGTTCTTC.

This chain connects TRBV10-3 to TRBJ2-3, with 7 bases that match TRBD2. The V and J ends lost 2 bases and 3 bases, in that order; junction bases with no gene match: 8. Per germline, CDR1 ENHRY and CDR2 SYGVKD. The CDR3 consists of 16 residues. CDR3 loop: CAISEAPVGGTDTQYF. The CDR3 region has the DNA TGTGCCATCAGTGAGGCTCCCGTGGGGGGGACAGATACGCAGTATTTT.